Below, 8 T cell receptor beta chains from the same sample are listed, as sequenced in a study of blood T cell repertoires in COVID-19. Method: immunoSEQ multiplex PCR; TCRdb's copy keeps in-frame clones and lacks some. The profile covers 200,000 to 250,000 clones, with about 90% appearing a single time and under 2.5% taken by the ten largest. The sample was PBMCs or T cells enriched from blood (not recorded which). The receptors were gathered from a woman in her late teens or twenties who had recovered from COVID-19.

The chain couples TRBV5-5 to TRBJ2-7, with a tentative D call TRBD2 (6 bases). The ends were cut back, 2 bases at V and 0 bases at J, with 12 bases in the middle. The germline gives CDR1 SGHKS, CDR2 YYEKEE (reference sequence). The CDR3 covers 15 residues. CDR3 sequence (DNA): TGTGCCAGCAGCTTCTGGGACTTATACTCCTACGAGCAGTACTTC. Its translation: CASSFWDLYSYEQYF.

J is TRBJ1-2 and V is TRBV12-3 or TRBV12-4; D ambiguous. Trimming left V 3 bases short and J 4 bases short, with 9 bases between. This CDR3 is built from 13 residues. CDR3 loop: CASSFSSAYGYTF. The CDR3 nucleotides are TGTGCCAGCAGTTTTAGTTCCGCCTATGGCTACACCTTC.

V and J are TRBV5-4 and TRBJ2-2; the match to TRBD2 covers 10 bases. The V gene end was trimmed by 4 bases and the J gene end by 2 bases; junction bases not matched to a gene: 11. This CDR3 comprises 18 residues. Germline loops: CDR1 SGHNT, CDR2 YYREEE (reference sequence). CDR3 coding DNA: TGTGCCAGCAGCCTCAAGGGAGCACTAGCGGGAAACACCGGGGAGCTGTTTTTT. This sequence encodes CASSLKGALAGNTGELFF.

There are a few counts of this clone. The CDR3, as DNA: TGTGCCAGCAGCCGAACTGGGCGCACAGATACGCAGTATTTT. Amino acids: CASSRTGRTDTQYF. The genes are TRBV7-9 and TRBJ2-3, with D unresolved. The CDR3 contains 14 residues. Trimming pared 5 bases from V and 1 base from J, leaving 10 bases between. CDR1 and CDR2 from the germline V gene are SEHNR and FQNEAQ (reference sequence).

The rearrangement joins TRBV28 to TRBJ2-7; a weak D match, TRBD2 (5 bases). V was cut by 6 bases and J by 3 bases, with 21 bases left in between. Germline V gene data show CDR1 as MDHEN and CDR2 as SYDVKM. The CDR3 totals 16 residues. The CDR3 nucleotides read TGTGCCAGCAGGCATAATATTGGCGGAGGTTACTACGAGCAGTACTTC. Translation gives CASRHNIGGGYYEQYF.

The chain links TRBV29-1 to TRBJ2-6; TRBD1 agrees at 8 bases. Looked up from germline, CDR1 is SQVTM and CDR2 is ANQGSEA. The length of the CDR3 is 17 residues. Unmatched junction bases numbered 12, after V lost 4 bases and J lost 4 bases. CDR3 in amino acids: CSVVVRGRSWGANVLTF. CDR3 sequence (DNA): TGCAGCGTTGTCGTCAGGGGGCGGTCGTGGGGGGCCAACGTCCTGACTTTC.

The chain joins TRBV7-9 to TRBJ1-2; D gene ambiguous. The CDR3 contains 12 residues. Germline values: CDR1 SEHNR, CDR2 FQNEAQ (reference sequence). V was clipped by 1 base and J by 8 bases, with 8 bases between them. The CDR3 nucleotides are TGTGCCAGCAGCTTAGGAAGTGGCGGCTACACCTTC. Protein product: CASSLGSGGYTF.

The CDR3 coding sequence is TGTGCCAGCAGTTTAGGATTTGCAGGGTCTGGCTATGGCTACACCTTC. The encoded protein is CASSLGFAGSGYGYTF. V and J are TRBV27 and TRBJ1-2, with a possible D match to TRBD1 (5 bases). Deletions cut 2 bases from V and 4 bases from J, with 17 bases between. The CDR3 consists of 16 residues. Germline CDR1 and CDR2: MNHEY and SMNVEV (reference sequence).